What follows are 15 T cell receptor beta chains derived from one specimen sequenced in a study of cytomegalovirus exposure and HLA in healthy donors. Assay: immunoSEQ multiplex PCR; the TCRdb copy retains only in-frame clones and omits some. The table has about 270,000 clones, approximately 86% seen once. The material sequenced was PBMCs. The source of these receptors is a woman aged 18-29 years in good health and CMV-seronegative.

The chain recombines TRBV15 with TRBJ1-2; no clear D. The CDR3 contains 15 residues. Trimming stripped 5 bases from V and 4 bases from J, with 17 bases between. Germline V CDR1 and CDR2: LNHNV, YYDKDF (reference sequence). CDR3 protein: CATSRGGGKFYGYTF. In DNA, the CDR3 is TGTGCCACCAGCCGGGGTGGCGGTAAATTCTATGGCTACACCTTC.

The chain couples TRBV19 to TRBJ2-1; D perhaps matches TRBD1 (6 bases). The CDR3 totals 15 residues. Trimming took off 3 bases at V and 5 bases at J, with 14 bases between the two ends. The germline gives CDR1 LNHDA, CDR2 SQIVND (reference sequence). The CDR3 region has the DNA TGTGCCAGTAGTATCTTCGGCCAGGGGAACAATGAGCAGTTCTTC. This sequence encodes CASSIFGQGNNEQFF.

The rearrangement joins TRBV7-2 to TRBJ2-3; 11 nucleotides agree with TRBD2. Germline V gene data show CDR1 as SGHTA and CDR2 as FQGNSA. The CDR3 has 15 amino acids. Trimming cost V 6 bases and J 4 bases; bases outside gene matches: 6. The CDR3 reads CASSLSGGASDTQYF. In nucleotides, the CDR3 is TGTGCCAGCAGTCTTAGCGGGGGGGCATCAGATACGCAGTATTTT.

This clone was seen just once. This chain joins TRBV11-2 and TRBJ1-1; no clear D gene. V was clipped by 3 bases and J by 0 bases, with 11 bases between them. Germline V gene lookup returns CDR1 SGHAT and CDR2 FQNNGV. The CDR3 is 15 amino acids. The CDR3 here is CASSLGSEMNTEAFF. CDR3 DNA: TGTGCCAGCAGCTTGGGTTCGGAGATGAACACTGAAGCTTTCTTT.

The J gene is TRBJ2-1, the V gene TRBV5-1, with D hard to call. This CDR3 contains 15 residues. V shed 3 bases and J shed 0 bases, with 10 bases lying between them. Germline assignment: CDR1 SGHRS and CDR2 YFSETQ. CDR3 sequence: CASSSTRSSYNEQFF. Here the CDR3 DNA reads TGCGCCAGCAGCTCGACCCGGAGCTCCTACAATGAGCAGTTCTTC. The complete variable domain, with remaining parts taken from reference TRBV5-1 and TRBJ2-1, reads KAGVTQTPRYLIKTRGQQVTLSCSPISGHRSVSWYQQTPGQGLQFLFEYFSETQRNKGNFPGRFSGRQFSNSRSEMNVSTLELGDSALYLCASSSTRSSYNEQFFGPGTRLTVL.

This clone came up once. The gene calls are TRBV27 and TRBJ2-7; weak D call: TRBD2 (6 bases). Trimming removed 6 bases at V and 2 bases at J, with 14 bases between. This CDR3 has 14 residues. CDR1 MNHEY and CDR2 SMNVEV come from the germline V gene (reference sequence). CDR3 sequence (DNA): TGTGCCAGCAGCTCTCGGACGGGAGCCTACGAGCAGTACTTC. Amino acids: CASSSRTGAYEQYF.

V is TRBV9 and J is TRBJ2-3; 14 bases agree with TRBD2. V lost 4 bases, J lost 2 bases, and 6 bases stayed unmatched. The CDR3 loop spans 17 amino acids. CDR1 and CDR2 from the germline V gene are SGDLS and YYNGEE. This CDR3 reads CASSPRTSGGNTDTQYF. The DNA for the CDR3 is TGTGCCAGCAGCCCACGGACTAGCGGGGGGAACACAGATACGCAGTATTTT.

This chain joins TRBV6-1 and TRBJ2-7; 10 positions match TRBD1. CDR3 length: 13 amino acids. The V and J ends lost 11 bases and 4 bases, in that order; junction bases with no gene match: 8. CDR1 and CDR2 from the germline V gene are MNHNS and SASEGT. CDR3: CASSGDRGYEQYF. DNA for the CDR3: TGTGCCTCCTCTGGGGACAGGGGTTACGAGCAGTACTTC.

This sequence joins TRBV6-5 and TRBJ1-1; no reliable D call. The CDR3 sequence is 13 residues long. CDR1 MNHEY and CDR2 SVGAGI come from the germline V gene. V was pared by 6 bases and J by 1 base, with 9 bases between. CDR3 nucleotide sequence: TGTGCCAGCAGCTTGGACTCGAACACTGAAGCTTTCTTT. It encodes CASSLDSNTEAFF.

The CDR3 sequence is CATRQGNSNQPQHF. CDR3 DNA: TGTGCCACCCGACAGGGGAATAGCAATCAGCCCCAGCATTTT. This rearrangement joins TRBV6-1 to TRBJ1-5; 8 bases are a match to TRBD1. V dropped 10 bases and J dropped 0; count of bases not matched to a gene: 5. The CDR3 totals 14 residues. Germline V gene data show CDR1 as MNHNS and CDR2 as SASEGT.

The rearrangement joins TRBV5-8 to TRBJ2-5; tentatively, D is TRBD1 (6 bases). This CDR3 region has 14 residues. Per the germline V gene, CDR1 is SGHTS and CDR2 is YDEGEE. V lost 3 bases, J lost 3 bases, and 12 bases lay in between. The CDR3 reads CASSYRDTEETQYF. CDR3 DNA: TGTGCCAGCAGCTACAGGGACACTGAAGAGACCCAGTACTTC.

V is TRBV5-1 and J is TRBJ1-1; 8 nucleotides line up with TRBD1. There are 14 residues in the CDR3. Germline V gene data show CDR1 as SGHRS and CDR2 as YFSETQ. V lost 1 base to trimming and J lost 5 bases; unmatched junction nucleotides: 4. CDR3 bases: TGCGCCAGCAGCTTGCAGGGGGCGATGACTGAAGCTTTCTTT. Its protein product is CASSLQGAMTEAFF.

The rearrangement links TRBV6-6 to TRBJ2-7, with D possibly matching TRBD1 (6 bases). The germline CDR1 and CDR2 sequences are MNHNY and SVGAGI (reference sequence). Trimming took 9 bases from V and 2 from J, leaving 17 bases between them. The CDR3 is 14 residues long. The CDR3 reads CASAEYRETYEQYF. As DNA, the CDR3 is TGTGCCAGTGCCGAGTACAGGGAAACCTACGAGCAGTACTTC.

This chain connects TRBV4-3 to TRBJ2-3; possible D gene TRBD2, 7 bases. The CDR3 contains 19 residues. V was shortened by 0 bases and J by 3 bases, with 22 bases between the two germline ends. Germline CDR1 LGHNA, CDR2 YSLEER. CDR3 sequence reads: CASSQDKFVQGRGTDTQYF. The CDR3 DNA reads as TGCGCCAGCAGCCAAGATAAATTTGTTCAGGGGAGGGGGACAGATACGCAGTATTTT.

The chain uses TRBV5-5 and TRBJ2-7, with a weak D call TRBD1 (5 bases). The germline V gene encodes CDR1 SGHKS and CDR2 YYEKEE (reference sequence). Trimming pared 0 bases from V and 5 bases from J, leaving 12 bases between. This CDR3 comprises 14 residues. The CDR3 nucleotides are TGTGCCAGCAGCTTGGAAGGGGATTCGGACGAGCAGTACTTC. It codes for CASSLEGDSDEQYF.